This section outlines one TCR beta chain sequence together with its context. This clonotype was counted ten times or more. Its antigen remains unidentified. The sample holds no much larger clone one base away, and base qualities are not on file. The data are from a study of T cells in Graves' hyperthyroidism and ophthalmopathy (dated 2019 in TCRdb). A note on the overall study: Peripheral blood samples were taken at initial diagnosis, before any treatment was given. Thyroid tissue and blood T-cell repertoires from about six Graves' hyperthyroidism patients were also compared in the study. TCR Vbeta CDR3 sequencing of 135 peripheral blood samples (under 45 ophthalmopathy, roughly 74 hyperthyroidism and roughly 17 progressor patients) is reported in the paper. To identify TCR V-J signatures that set the groups apart, the researchers used a discovery cohort of roughly 100 patients, made up of under 50 with Graves' ophthalmopathy and 55 to 65 with stable Graves' hyperthyroidism. An independent validation cohort of around 19 hyperthyroidism patients and some 15 patients who later progressed to ophthalmopathy tested prospective prediction of ophthalmopathy. The approximately 95 discovery patients were divided at random into training and test sets in a 7:3 ratio. After blood sampling, hyperthyroidism patients were treated with methimazole at a starting dose of 30 mg daily, and ophthalmopathy patients were treated with high-dose intravenous methylprednisolone.

Here is what the overall study found, with its caveats: In validation, progression to ophthalmopathy was predicted by the model with roughly 69% sensitivity and 72.22% specificity, a median of around 6.5 months before onset. Sample size was not statistically predetermined, and investigators were not blinded to group allocation. Most expanded thyroid clonotypes (frequency above 0.001) were also detected in blood, suggesting blood repertoires may reflect thyroid immune responses. A 13 V-J signature model separated ophthalmopathy from stable hyperthyroidism, with about 88% sensitivity and 81.08% specificity in cross-validation and 80%/75% in testing.

CDR1 SGHAT and CDR2 FQNNGV are derived from the germline V gene. The CDR3 sequence holds 15 residues, the cysteine and phenylalanine included. Left in the record is the CDR3 DNA by itself, 45 bases read in frame from the first base. V lost 0 bases and J lost 5 bases, and the count of bases not matched to a germline gene is 3. Stable Graves' hyperthyroidism was defined as no progression to ophthalmopathy during 18 months of follow-up. Hyperthyroidism patients were newly diagnosed, had a disease duration of under 2 months, and were aged 18 to 65 years. Patients with uncontrolled infections, other autoimmune diseases, pregnancy or lactation were excluded. Diagnoses relied on clinical symptoms, serum thyroxine and TRAb, thyroid ultrasound and orbital computed tomography. PBMCs were separated from under 12 ml of fresh peripheral blood using Ficoll-Paque density gradient centrifugation. Trizol reagent was used to extract total RNA, and RNA quality was then checked on an Agilent 2100 Bioanalyzer.

Amplification of TCR beta CDR3 regions was carried out from RNA transcripts. For the first round of RT-PCR on the TCR CDR3, the HTBI primer set was used together with the Qiagen OneStep RT-PCR kit. The libraries were constructed in a second round of multiplex PCR and then size-selected and purified. Libraries were sequenced paired-end with 100 bp reads on an Illumina HiSeq2000. As for the original processing: SOAPnuke was used to process the raw data, with reads discarded if the reads contained adapters or uncalled bases, had a mean Phred below 15, or lacked an exact constant-primer or identifier match. High-quality paired reads were merged with COPE v1.2.5, and unique nucleotide sequences were defined as clonotypes. Clonotypes were aligned to IMGT TRBV, TRBD and TRBJ reference segments using MiTCR v1.1. Only V-J combinations with frequency above 0.0001, covering roughly 99% of repertoires, were analysed. A TCS score was defined as the ratio between F50 (clonal expansion) and ExV (chaos), using BLOSUM62-based TCRdist between CDR3 peptides within each V-J. Welch's t-statistics and random forest reduced around 510 V-J features to 13, which were used in a naive Bayes classifier (R e1071). In-frame beta chains were kept once TCRdb had trimmed the public reads at Q25 with fastp and called clones with MiXCR. Rows are unified per CDR3 protein, each entry keeping the most common DNA and genes. TCRdb, rather than the study authors, made the V and J calls. Present in this sample are fewer than 350,000 distinct CDR3 sequences, around 15% of which were seen just once. The top ten hold approximately 7.9% of the sample.

The receptor was derived from a woman aged 40 to 49 with Graves' hyperthyroidism. Sequencing input: blood. This chain is built from TRBV11-2 and TRBJ2-5, and TRBD2 aligns with 10 junction nucleotides. The nucleotides read TGTGCCAGCAGCTTAGAGGGACTAGCGTCGGAGACCCAGTACTTC. This yields the protein CASSLEGLASETQYF.